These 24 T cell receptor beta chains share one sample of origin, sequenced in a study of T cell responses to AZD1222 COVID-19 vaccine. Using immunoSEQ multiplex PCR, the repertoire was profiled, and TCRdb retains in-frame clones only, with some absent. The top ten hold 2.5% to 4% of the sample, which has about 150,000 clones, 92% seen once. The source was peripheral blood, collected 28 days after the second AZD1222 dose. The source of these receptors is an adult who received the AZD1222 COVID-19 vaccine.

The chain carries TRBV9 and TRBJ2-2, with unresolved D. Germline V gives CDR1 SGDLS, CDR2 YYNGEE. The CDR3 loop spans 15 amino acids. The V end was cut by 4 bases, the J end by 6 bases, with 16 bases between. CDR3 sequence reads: CASSSRNGVSGELFF. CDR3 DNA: TGTGCCAGCAGCAGTCGTAATGGGGTGTCCGGGGAGCTGTTTTTT.

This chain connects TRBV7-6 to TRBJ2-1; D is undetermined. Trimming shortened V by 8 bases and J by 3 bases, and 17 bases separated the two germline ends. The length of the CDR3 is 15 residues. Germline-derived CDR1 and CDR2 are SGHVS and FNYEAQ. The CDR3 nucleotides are TGTGCCAGCTCCCTACGGTCGGCCGGCTACAATGAGCAGTTCTTC. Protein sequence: CASSLRSAGYNEQFF.

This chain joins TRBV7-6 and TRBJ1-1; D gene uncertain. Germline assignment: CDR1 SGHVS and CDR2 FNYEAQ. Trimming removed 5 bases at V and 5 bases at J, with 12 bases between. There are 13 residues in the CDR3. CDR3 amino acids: CASSQTRQTEAFF. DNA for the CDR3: TGTGCCAGCAGCCAGACCAGGCAGACTGAAGCTTTCTTT.

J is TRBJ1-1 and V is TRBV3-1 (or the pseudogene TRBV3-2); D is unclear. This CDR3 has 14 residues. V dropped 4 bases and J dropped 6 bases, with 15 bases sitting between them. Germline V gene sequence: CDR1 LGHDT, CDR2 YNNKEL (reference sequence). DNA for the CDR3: TGTGCCAGCAGCCCCACCTTCGGAGCGCCTGAAGCTTTCTTT. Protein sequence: CASSPTFGAPEAFF.

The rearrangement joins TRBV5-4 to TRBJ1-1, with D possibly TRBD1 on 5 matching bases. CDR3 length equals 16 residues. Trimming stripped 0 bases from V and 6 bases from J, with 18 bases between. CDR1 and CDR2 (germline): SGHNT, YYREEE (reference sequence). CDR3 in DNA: TGTGCCAGCAGCTTGGTGGAGGGGCCTGTGGGAGCTGAAGCTTTCTTT. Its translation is CASSLVEGPVGAEAFF.

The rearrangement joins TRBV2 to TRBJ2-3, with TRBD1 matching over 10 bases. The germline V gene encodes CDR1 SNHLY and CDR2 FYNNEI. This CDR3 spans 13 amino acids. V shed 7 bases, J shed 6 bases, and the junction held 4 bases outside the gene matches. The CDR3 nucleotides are TGTGCCAGCATAGGACAGGGGGTGGATACGCAGTATTTT. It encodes CASIGQGVDTQYF.

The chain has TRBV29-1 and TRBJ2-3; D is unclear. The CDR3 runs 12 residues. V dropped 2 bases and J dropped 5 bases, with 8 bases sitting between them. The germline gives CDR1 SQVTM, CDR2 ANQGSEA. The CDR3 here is CSVEIAGDTQYF. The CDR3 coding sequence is TGCAGCGTTGAAATAGCCGGAGATACGCAGTATTTT.

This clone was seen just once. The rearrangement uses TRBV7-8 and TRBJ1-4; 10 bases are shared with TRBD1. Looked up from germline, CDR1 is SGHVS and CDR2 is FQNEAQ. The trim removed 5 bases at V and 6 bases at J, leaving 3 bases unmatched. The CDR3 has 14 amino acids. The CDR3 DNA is TGTGCCAGCAGCCAGGGACAGGGGTATGAAAAACTGTTTTTT. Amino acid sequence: CASSQGQGYEKLFF.

The chain's CDR3 is CASSSPGFLSQYF. CDR3 in DNA: TGTGCCAGCAGCTCACCGGGATTCCTGAGCCAGTACTTC. V gene TRBV7-2 combines with J gene TRBJ2-5; TRBD2 might be the D (5 bases). The V end was cut by 4 bases, the J end by 10 bases, with 16 bases between. Germline loops: CDR1 SGHTA, CDR2 FQGNSA. The length of the CDR3 is 13 residues.

CDR3 in amino acids: CASSRTGSTEAFF. The CDR3 DNA is TGTGCCAGTAGCCGGACAGGGAGCACTGAAGCTTTCTTT. The V gene is TRBV19, the J gene TRBJ1-1; TRBD1 matches 8 bases. Germline values: CDR1 LNHDA, CDR2 SQIVND (reference sequence). This CDR3 comprises 13 residues. V lost 6 bases, J lost 4 bases, and 4 bases stayed unmatched.

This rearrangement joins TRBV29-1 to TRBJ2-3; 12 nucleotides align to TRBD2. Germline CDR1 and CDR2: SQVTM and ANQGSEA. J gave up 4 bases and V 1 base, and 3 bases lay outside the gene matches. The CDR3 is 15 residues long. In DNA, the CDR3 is TGCAGCGTTGAAGCTCTAGCGGGAGGGGCAGATACGCAGTATTTT. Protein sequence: CSVEALAGGADTQYF.

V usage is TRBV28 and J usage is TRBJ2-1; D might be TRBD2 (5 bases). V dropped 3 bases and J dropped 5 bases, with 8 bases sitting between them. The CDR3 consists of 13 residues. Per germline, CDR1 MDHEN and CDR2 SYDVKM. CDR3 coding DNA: TGTGCCAGCAGTTTTAAGCGGCACAATGAGCAGTTCTTC. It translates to CASSFKRHNEQFF.

The CDR3 nucleotides are TGTGCCACCAGTGATTCACAGGGGGCGATTCAGCCCCAGCATTTT. Translated: CATSDSQGAIQPQHF. The rearrangement uses TRBV24-1 and TRBJ1-5, with 9 bases matching TRBD1. The CDR3 length is 15 residues. CDR1 and CDR2 from the germline V gene are KGHDR and SFDVKD. Germline trimming cut 2 bases from V and 6 bases from J; bases unmatched to any gene: 4.

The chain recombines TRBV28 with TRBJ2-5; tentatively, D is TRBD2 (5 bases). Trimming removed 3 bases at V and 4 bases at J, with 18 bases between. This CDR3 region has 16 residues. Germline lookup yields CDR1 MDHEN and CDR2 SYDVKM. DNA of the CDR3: TGTGCCAGCAGTTTCCCGAGGGATATGGTTCTAGAGACCCAGTACTTC. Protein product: CASSFPRDMVLETQYF.

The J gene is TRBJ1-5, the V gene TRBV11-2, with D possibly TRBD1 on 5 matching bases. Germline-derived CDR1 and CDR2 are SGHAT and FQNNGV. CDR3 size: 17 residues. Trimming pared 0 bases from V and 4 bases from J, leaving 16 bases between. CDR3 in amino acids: CASSLEPPGTWNQPQHF. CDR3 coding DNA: TGTGCCAGCAGCTTAGAGCCGCCAGGGACCTGGAATCAGCCCCAGCATTTT.

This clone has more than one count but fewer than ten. The CDR3 DNA sequence: TGTGCCAGCAGCTTAGGTGTGGAATATGAGCAGTTCTTC. It translates to CASSLGVEYEQFF. This sequence joins TRBV7-2 and TRBJ2-1; D is uncertain. The germline CDR1 and CDR2 sequences are SGHTA and FQGNSA. The CDR3 loop spans 13 amino acids. V was cut by 1 base and J by 8 bases, with 9 bases left in between.

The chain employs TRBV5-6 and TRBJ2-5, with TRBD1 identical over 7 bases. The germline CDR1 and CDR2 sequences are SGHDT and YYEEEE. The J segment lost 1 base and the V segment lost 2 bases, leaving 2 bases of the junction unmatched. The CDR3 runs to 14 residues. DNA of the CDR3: TGTGCCAGCAGCTTTTGGACAGGCCAAGAGACCCAGTACTTC. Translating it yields CASSFWTGQETQYF.

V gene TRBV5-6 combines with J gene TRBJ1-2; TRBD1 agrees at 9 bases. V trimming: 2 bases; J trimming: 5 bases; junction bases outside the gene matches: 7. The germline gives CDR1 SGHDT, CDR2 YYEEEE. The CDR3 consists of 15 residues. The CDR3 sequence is CASSLWDRESYGYTF. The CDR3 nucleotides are TGTGCCAGCAGCTTATGGGACAGGGAAAGTTATGGCTACACCTTC.

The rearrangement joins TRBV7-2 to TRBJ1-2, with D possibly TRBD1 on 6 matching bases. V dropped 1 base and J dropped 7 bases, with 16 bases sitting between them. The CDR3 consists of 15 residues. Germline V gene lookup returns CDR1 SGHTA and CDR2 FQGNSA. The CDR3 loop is CASSLGPGGWVGYTF. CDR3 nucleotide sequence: TGTGCCAGCAGCTTAGGGCCGGGGGGCTGGGTTGGCTACACCTTC.

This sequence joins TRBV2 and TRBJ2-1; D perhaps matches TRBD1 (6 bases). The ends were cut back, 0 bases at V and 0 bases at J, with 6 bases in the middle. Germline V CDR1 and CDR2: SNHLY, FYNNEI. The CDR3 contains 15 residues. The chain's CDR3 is CASSEARGSYNEQFF. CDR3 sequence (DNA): TGTGCCAGCAGTGAAGCCAGGGGCTCCTACAATGAGCAGTTCTTC. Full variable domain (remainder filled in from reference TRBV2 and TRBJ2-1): EPEVTQTPSHQVTQMGQEVILRCVPISNHLYFYWYRQILGQKVEFLVSFYNNEISEKSEIFDDQFSVERPDGSNFTLKIRSTKLEDSAMYFCASSEARGSYNEQFFGPGTRLTVL.

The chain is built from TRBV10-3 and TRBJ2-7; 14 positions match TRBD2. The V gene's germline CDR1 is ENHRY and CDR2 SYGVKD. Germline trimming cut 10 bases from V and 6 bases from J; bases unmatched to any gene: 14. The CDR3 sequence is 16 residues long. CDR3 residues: CASRGLAGEVASEQYF. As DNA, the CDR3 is TGTGCCAGCAGGGGACTAGCGGGAGAGGTTGCTAGCGAGCAGTACTTC.

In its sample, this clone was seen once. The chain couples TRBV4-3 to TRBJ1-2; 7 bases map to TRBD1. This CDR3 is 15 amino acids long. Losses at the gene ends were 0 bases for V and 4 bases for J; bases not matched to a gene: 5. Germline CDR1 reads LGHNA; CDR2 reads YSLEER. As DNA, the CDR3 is TGCGCCAGCAGCCAAGATAGGGACAGCCTCTATGGCTACACCTTC. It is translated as CASSQDRDSLYGYTF.

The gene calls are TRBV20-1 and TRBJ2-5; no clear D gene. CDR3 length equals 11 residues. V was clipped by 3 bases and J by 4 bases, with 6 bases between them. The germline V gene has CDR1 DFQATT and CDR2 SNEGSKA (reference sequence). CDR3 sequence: CSASRRETQYF. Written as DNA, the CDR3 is TGCAGTGCTAGCAGGAGAGAGACCCAGTACTTC.

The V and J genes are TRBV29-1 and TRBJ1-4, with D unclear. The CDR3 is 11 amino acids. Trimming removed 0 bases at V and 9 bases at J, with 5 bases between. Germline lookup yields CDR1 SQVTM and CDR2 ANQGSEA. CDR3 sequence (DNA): TGCAGCGTTGAAGAGGCGAAAAAACTGTTTTTT. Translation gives CSVEEAKKLFF. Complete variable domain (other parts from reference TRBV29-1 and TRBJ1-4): SAVISQKPSRDICQRGTSLTIQCQVDSQVTMMFWYRQQPGQSLTLIATANQGSEATYESGFVIDKFPISRPNLTFSTLTVSNMSPEDSSIYLCSVEEAKKLFFGSGTQLSVL.